Presented here are 7 T cell receptor beta chains from one specimen sequenced in a study of blood T cell repertoires in COVID-19. TCRdb's table, derived via immunoSEQ multiplex PCR, lists solely in-frame clones and lacks some. The table has roughly 290,000 clones, around 89% seen once; the top ten hold around 0.84%. Sequencing input: peripheral blood. Receptors originate from a man aged 25-45 years with acute or convalescent COVID-19.

This chain connects TRBV18 to TRBJ1-4, with 9 bases matching TRBD1. The germline V gene encodes CDR1 KGHSH and CDR2 LQKENI. This CDR3 is built from 15 residues. Trimming took 3 bases from V and 8 from J; bases not matched to a gene: 7. CDR3 nucleotides: TGTGCCAGCTCACCCTCGACAGGGGGTAGAGAAAAACTGTTTTTT. Translation: CASSPSTGGREKLFF.

About this clone itself: This sample includes further DNA sequences coding for the same CDR3. This sequence joins TRBV30 and TRBJ1-5; D is ambiguous. V was cut by 1 base and J by 1 base, with 5 bases left in between. The CDR3 covers 13 residues. Looked up from germline, CDR1 is GTSNPN and CDR2 is SVGIG (reference sequence). The CDR3 sequence: CAWSASSNQPQHF. Written as DNA, the CDR3 is TGTGCCTGGAGTGCGTCGAGCAATCAGCCCCAGCATTTT.

The chain uses TRBV27 and TRBJ1-4; D is perhaps TRBD1 (6 bases). Trimming took 5 bases from V and 1 from J, leaving 17 bases between them. Per germline, CDR1 MNHEY and CDR2 SMNVEV (reference sequence). CDR3 length: 17 amino acids. CDR3 region: CASSRWAGGRTNEKLFF. Written as DNA, the CDR3 is TGTGCCAGCAGTCGCTGGGCGGGGGGCCGAACTAATGAAAAACTGTTTTTT.

There are a few counts of this clone. The chain employs TRBV4-2 and TRBJ1-4; a possible D gene is TRBD1 (5 bases). CDR1 and CDR2 from the germline V gene are LGHNA and YNFKEQ. Trimming took 4 bases from V and 7 from J, leaving 13 bases between them. This CDR3 has 14 amino acids. CDR3 DNA sequence: TGTGCCAGCAGCCCACAGGTGCTATCTGAAAAACTGTTTTTT. Translating gives CASSPQVLSEKLFF.

This chain uses TRBV4-2 with TRBJ2-5, with a weak D call TRBD2 (6 bases). The DNA matches TRBJ2-7 better at its end, which makes the J call doubtful. The germline CDR1 and CDR2 sequences are LGHNA and YNFKEQ. CDR3 size: 14 residues. The CDR3 here is CASSQGGGAYEQYF. The CDR3 region has the DNA TGTGCCAGCAGCCAAGGGGGCGGGGCCTACGAGCAGTACTTC.

The genes are TRBV7-3 and TRBJ2-1; D remains ambiguous. Germline V lookup: CDR1 SGHTA, CDR2 FQGTGA. V gave up 5 bases and J gave up 5 bases, with 10 bases separating them. The CDR3 contains 13 residues. The CDR3 is CASSPRLDNEQFF. The CDR3, as DNA: TGTGCCAGCAGCCCCAGACTGGACAATGAGCAGTTCTTC.

V gene TRBV5-1 combines with J gene TRBJ2-3; TRBD2 aligns across 8 bases. This CDR3 contains 15 residues. Germline-derived CDR1 and CDR2 are SGHRS and YFSETQ. V lost 4 bases to trimming and J lost 3 bases; unmatched junction nucleotides: 7. CDR3 residues: CASSPGGGPTDTQYF. Here the CDR3 DNA reads TGCGCCAGCAGCCCGGGCGGGGGGCCGACAGATACGCAGTATTTT.